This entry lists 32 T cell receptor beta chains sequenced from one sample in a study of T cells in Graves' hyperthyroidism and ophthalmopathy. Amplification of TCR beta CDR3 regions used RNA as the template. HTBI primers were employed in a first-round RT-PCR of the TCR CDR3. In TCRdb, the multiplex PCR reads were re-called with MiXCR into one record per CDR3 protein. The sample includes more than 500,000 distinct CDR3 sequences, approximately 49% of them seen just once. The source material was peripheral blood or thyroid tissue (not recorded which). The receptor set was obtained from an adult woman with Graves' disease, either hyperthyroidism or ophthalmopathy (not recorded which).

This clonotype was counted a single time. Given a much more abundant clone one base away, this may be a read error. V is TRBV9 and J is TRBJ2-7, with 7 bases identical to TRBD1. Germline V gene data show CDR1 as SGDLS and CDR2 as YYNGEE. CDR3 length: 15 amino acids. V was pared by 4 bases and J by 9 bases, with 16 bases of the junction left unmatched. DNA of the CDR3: TGTGCCAGCAGCATCAGACAGGGAACATCCGACGGGCAGTACTTC. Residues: CASSIRQGTSDGQYF.

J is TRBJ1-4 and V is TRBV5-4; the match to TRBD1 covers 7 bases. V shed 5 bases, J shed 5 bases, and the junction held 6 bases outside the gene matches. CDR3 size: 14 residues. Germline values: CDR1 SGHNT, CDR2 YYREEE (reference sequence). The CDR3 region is CASSRGQANEKLFF. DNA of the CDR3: TGTGCCAGCAGTCGTGGACAGGCCAATGAAAAACTGTTTTTT.

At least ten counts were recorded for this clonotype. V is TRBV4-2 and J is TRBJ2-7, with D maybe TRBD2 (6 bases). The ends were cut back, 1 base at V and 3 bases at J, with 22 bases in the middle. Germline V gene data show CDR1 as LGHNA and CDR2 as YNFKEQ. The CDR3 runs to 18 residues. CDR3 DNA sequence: TGTGCCAGCAGCCAAGCACCCGGGACTGTCGGAGGAAGCTACGAGCAGTACTTC. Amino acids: CASSQAPGTVGGSYEQYF.

The CDR3 DNA sequence: TGTGCCAGCAGCTTAGGTGCTGGGCAGAGCAATCAGCCCCAGCATTTT. This translates into CASSLGAGQSNQPQHF. The chain is built from TRBV7-2 and TRBJ1-5; D uncertain. The CDR3 sequence is 16 residues long. Germline-derived CDR1 and CDR2 are SGHTA and FQGNSA. V was clipped by 1 base and J by 1 base, with 11 bases between them.

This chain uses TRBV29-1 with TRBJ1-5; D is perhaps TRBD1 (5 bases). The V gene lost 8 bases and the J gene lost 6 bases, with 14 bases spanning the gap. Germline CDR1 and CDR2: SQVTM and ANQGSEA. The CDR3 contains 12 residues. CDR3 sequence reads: CSLGTMGQPQHF. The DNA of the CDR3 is TGCAGCTTGGGGACGATGGGTCAGCCCCAGCATTTT.

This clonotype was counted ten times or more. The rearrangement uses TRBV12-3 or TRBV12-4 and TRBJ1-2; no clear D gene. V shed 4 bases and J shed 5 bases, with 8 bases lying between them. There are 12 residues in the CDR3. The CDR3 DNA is TGTGCCAGCAGTTCCCAGAGATATGGCTACACCTTC. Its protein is CASSSQRYGYTF.

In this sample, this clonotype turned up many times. For the CDR3, the DNA is TGTGCCAGTAGTATACGCAGGGGATCCCGCGAGCAGTACTTC. Protein sequence: CASSIRRGSREQYF. The rearrangement uses TRBV19 and TRBJ2-7; D might be TRBD1 (6 bases). With 2 bases removed from V and 6 bases from J, the gap between germline ends came to 14 bases. Per germline, CDR1 LNHDA and CDR2 SQIVND (reference sequence). This CDR3 is 14 amino acids long.

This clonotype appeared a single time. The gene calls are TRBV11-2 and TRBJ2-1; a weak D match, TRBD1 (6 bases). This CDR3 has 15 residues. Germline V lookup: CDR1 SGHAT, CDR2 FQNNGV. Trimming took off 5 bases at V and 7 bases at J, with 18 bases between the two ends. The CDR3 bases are TGTGCCAGCAGCGTGCGACCCGGACAGAGTAATGAGCAGTTCTTC. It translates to CASSVRPGQSNEQFF.

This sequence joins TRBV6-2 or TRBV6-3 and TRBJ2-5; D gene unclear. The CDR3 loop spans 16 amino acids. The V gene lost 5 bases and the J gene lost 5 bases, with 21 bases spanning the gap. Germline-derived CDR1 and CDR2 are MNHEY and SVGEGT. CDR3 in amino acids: CASSPNRALLTETQYF. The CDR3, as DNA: TGTGCCAGCAGTCCAAACCGGGCCTTGCTGACGGAGACCCAGTACTTC.

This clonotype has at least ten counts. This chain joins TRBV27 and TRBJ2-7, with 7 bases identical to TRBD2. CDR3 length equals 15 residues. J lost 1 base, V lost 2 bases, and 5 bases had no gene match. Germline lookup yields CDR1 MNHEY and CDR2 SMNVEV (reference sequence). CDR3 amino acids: CASSLVTGGSYEQYF. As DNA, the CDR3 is TGTGCCAGCAGTTTAGTGACGGGAGGATCCTACGAGCAGTACTTC.

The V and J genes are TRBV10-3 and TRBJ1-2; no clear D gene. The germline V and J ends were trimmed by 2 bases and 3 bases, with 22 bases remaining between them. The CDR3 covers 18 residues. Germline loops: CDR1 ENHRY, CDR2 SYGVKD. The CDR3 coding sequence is TGTGCCATCAGTGAGGTGCCAGCCTACGAAGAGGGATACTATGGCTACACCTTC. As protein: CAISEVPAYEEGYYGYTF.

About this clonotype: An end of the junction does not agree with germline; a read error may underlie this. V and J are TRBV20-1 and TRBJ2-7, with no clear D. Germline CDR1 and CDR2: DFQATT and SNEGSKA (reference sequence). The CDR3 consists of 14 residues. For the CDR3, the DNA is TGCAGTGCTAGTGGTGGTAGCCGGATCTACGGGCAGTACTTC. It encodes CSASGGSRIYGQYF.

Here the CDR3 DNA reads TGTGCCATTTCCCGCGGAGTGGACAGGGCGCTAGCTTTCTTT. The encoded protein is CAISRGVDRALAFF. The chain couples TRBV7-9 to TRBJ1-1; 8 bases map to TRBD1. Germline V gene lookup returns CDR1 SEHNR and CDR2 FQNEAQ (reference sequence). With V trimmed by 10 bases and J by 10 bases, 17 bases remained unmatched. This CDR3 region has 14 residues.

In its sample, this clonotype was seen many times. The CDR3 nucleotides read TGCAGTGCTAGGTTGACCCCCTACGAGCAGTACTTC. This gives the protein CSARLTPYEQYF. The chain has TRBV20-1 and TRBJ2-7; D is uncertain. Trimming removed 3 bases at V and 2 bases at J, with 8 bases between. This CDR3 is 12 amino acids long. CDR1 DFQATT and CDR2 SNEGSKA come from the germline V gene (reference sequence).

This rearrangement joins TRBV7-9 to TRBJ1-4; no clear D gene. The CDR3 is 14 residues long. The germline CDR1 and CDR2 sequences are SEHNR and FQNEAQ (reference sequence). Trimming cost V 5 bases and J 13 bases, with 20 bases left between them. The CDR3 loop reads CASSQFDMGSALFF. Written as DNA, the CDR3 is TGTGCCAGCAGCCAATTCGACATGGGCAGCGCACTGTTTTTT.

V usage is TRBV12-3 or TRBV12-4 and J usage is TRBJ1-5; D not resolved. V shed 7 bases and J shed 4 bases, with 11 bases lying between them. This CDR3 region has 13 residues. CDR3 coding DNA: TGTGCCAGCACGTGGGCATCAAATCAGCCCCAGCATTTT. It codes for CASTWASNQPQHF.

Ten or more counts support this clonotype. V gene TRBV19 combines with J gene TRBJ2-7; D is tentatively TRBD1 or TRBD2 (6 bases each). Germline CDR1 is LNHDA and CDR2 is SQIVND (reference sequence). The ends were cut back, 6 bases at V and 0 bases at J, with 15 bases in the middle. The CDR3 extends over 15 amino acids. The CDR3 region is CASSMGSGASYEQYF. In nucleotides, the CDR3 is TGTGCCAGTAGCATGGGGTCGGGGGCCTCCTACGAGCAGTACTTC.

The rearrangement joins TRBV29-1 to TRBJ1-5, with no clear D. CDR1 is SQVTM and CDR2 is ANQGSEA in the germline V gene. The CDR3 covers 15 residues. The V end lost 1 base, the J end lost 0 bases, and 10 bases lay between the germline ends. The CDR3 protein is CSVEGRLDSNQPQHF. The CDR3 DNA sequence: TGCAGCGTTGAAGGGCGGTTGGATAGCAATCAGCCCCAGCATTTT.

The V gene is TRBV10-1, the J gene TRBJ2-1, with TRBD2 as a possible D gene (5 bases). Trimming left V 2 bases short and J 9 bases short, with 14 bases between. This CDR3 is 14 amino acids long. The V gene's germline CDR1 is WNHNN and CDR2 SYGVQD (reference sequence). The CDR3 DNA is TGCGCCAGCAGTGAGGGGTCGGCGGGTACTGAGCAGTTCTTC. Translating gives CASSEGSAGTEQFF.

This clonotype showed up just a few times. Written as DNA, the CDR3 is TGTGCCAGCAGCGTTGGACAAAATCAGCCCCAGCATTTT. Translation: CASSVGQNQPQHF. The chain has TRBV7-8 and TRBJ1-5; D is possibly TRBD1 (5 bases). From germline, CDR1 is SGHVS and CDR2 FQNEAQ. CDR3 length equals 13 residues. V was trimmed by 5 bases and J by 4 bases, leaving 9 bases between them.

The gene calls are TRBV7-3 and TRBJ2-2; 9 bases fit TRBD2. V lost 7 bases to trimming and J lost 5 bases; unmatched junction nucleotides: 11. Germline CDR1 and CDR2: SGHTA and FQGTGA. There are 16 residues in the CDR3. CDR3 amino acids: CASTMVAGVGTGELFF. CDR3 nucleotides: TGTGCCAGCACCATGGTAGCGGGAGTTGGGACCGGGGAGCTGTTTTTT.

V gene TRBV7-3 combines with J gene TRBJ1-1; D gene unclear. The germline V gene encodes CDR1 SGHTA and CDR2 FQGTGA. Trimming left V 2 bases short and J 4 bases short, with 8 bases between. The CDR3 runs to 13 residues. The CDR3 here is CASSLEAVTEAFF. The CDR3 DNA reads TGTGCCAGCAGCTTAGAGGCTGTCACTGAAGCTTTCTTT. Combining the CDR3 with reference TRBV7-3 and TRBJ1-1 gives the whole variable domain GAGVSQTPSNKVTEKGKYVELRCDPISGHTALYWYRQSLGQGPEFLIYFQGTGAADDSGLPNDRFFAVRPEGSVSTLKIQRTERGDSAVYLCASSLEAVTEAFFGQGTRLTVV.

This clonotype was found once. The CDR3: CAISGVGAGYTF. DNA of the CDR3: TGTGCCATCTCCGGAGTAGGGGCGGGCTACACCTTC. V gene TRBV10-3 combines with J gene TRBJ1-2, with D perhaps matching TRBD1 (5 bases). V was pared by 8 bases and J by 8 bases, with 15 bases between. Per germline, CDR1 ENHRY and CDR2 SYGVKD. The CDR3 covers 12 residues.

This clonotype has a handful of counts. CDR3 region: CSVGRGRMYEQYF. In DNA form, the CDR3 reads TGCAGCGTTGGCAGGGGGCGTATGTACGAGCAGTACTTC. J is TRBJ2-7 and V is TRBV29-1; 8 bases are shared with TRBD1. This CDR3 comprises 13 residues. Per the germline V gene, CDR1 is SQVTM and CDR2 is ANQGSEA. With 4 bases clipped from V and 4 bases from J, the junction kept 6 bases outside the gene matches.

In nucleotides, the CDR3 is TGTGCCAGCAGCGCCCCGGGACAGGACTACGAGCAGTACTTC. Translation gives CASSAPGQDYEQYF. V is TRBV11-1 and J is TRBJ2-7, with 8 bases aligning to TRBD1. The V gene's germline CDR1 is SGHAT and CDR2 FQDESV (reference sequence). This CDR3 is 14 amino acids long. The J segment lost 3 bases and the V segment lost 5 bases, leaving 6 bases of the junction unmatched.

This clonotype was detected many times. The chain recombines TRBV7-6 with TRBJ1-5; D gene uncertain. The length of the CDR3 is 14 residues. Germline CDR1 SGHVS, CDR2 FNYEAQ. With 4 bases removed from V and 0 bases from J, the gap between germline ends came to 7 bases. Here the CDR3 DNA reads TGTGCCAGCAGCTCGTCGAGTAGCAATCAGCCCCAGCATTTT. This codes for CASSSSSSNQPQHF.

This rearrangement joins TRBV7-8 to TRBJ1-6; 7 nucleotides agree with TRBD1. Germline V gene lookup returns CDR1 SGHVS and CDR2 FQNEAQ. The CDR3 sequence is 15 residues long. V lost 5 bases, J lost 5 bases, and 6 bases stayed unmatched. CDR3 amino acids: CASSRQGMHNSPLHF. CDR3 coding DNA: TGTGCCAGCAGCAGACAGGGAATGCATAATTCACCCCTCCACTTT.

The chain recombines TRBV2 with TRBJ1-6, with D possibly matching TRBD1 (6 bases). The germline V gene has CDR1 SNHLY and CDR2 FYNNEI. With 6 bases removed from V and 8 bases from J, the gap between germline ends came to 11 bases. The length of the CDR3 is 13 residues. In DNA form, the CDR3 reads TGTGCCAGCAGCCCCCCAGGGGATTCACCCCTCCACTTT. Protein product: CASSPPGDSPLHF.

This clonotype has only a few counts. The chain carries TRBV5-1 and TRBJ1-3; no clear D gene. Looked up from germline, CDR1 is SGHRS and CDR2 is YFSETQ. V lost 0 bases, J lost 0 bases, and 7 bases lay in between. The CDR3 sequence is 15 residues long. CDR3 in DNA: TGCGCCAGCAGCTTGGGGGCGAACTCTGGAAACACCATATATTTT. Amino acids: CASSLGANSGNTIYF.

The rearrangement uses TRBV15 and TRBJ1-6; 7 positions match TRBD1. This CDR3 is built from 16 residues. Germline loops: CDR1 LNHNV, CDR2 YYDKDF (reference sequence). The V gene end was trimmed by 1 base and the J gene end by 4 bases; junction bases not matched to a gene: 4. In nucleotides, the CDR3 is TGTGCCACCAGCAGAGCACCGACAGGGTATAATTCACCCCTCCACTTT. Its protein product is CATSRAPTGYNSPLHF.

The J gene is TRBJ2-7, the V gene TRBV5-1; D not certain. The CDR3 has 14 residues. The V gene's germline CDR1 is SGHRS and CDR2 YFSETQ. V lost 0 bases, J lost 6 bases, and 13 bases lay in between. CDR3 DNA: TGCGCCAGCAGCTTGGCTGCCGGAGCCTGCGAGCAGTACTTC. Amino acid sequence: CASSLAAGACEQYF. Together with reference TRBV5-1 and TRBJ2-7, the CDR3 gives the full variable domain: KAGVTQTPRYLIKTRGQQVTLSCSPISGHRSVSWYQQTPGQGLQFLFEYFSETQRNKGNFPGRFSGRQFSNSRSEMNVSTLELGDSALYLCASSLAAGACEQYFGPGTRLTVT.

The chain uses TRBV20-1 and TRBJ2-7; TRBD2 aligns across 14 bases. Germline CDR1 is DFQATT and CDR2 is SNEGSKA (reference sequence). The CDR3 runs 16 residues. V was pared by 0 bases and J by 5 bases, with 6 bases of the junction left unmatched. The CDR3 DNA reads TGCAGTGCTAGAGAGATGGGACTAGCGGGAGTCCACGAGCAGTACTTC. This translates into CSAREMGLAGVHEQYF.